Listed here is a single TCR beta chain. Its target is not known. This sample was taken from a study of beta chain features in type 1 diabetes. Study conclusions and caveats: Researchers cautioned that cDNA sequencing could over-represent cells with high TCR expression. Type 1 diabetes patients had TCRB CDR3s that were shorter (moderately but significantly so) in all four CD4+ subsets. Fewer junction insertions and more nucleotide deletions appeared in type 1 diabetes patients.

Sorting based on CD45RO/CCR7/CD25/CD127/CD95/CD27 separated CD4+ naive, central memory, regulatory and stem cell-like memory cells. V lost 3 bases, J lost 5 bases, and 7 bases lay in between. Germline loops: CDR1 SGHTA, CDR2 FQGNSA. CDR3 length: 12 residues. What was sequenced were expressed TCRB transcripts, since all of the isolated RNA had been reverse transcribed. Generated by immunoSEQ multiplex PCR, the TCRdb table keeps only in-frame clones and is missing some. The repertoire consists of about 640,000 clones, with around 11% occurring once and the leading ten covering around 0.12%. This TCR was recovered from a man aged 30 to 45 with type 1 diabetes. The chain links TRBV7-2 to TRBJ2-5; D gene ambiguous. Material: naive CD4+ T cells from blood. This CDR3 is CASSFPRETQYF. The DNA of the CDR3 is TGTGCCAGCAGCTTTCCCAGGGAGACCCAGTACTTC.